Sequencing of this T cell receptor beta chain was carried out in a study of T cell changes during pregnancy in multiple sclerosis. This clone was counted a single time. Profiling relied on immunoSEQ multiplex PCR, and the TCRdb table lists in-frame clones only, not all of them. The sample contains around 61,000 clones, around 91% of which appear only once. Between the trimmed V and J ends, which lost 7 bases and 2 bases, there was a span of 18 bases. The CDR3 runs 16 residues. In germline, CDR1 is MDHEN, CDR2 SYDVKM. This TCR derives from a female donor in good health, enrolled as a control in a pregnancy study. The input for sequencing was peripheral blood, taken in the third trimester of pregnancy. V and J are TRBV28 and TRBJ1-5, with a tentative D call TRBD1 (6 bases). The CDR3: CASIRQSRTGNQPQHF. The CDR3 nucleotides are TGTGCCAGCATACGACAATCCCGGACAGGCAATCAGCCCCAGCATTTT.